A selection of T cell receptor beta chains follows, all from one sample in a study of metastatic and nonmetastatic thyroid tumors. MiXCR reprocessed the PCR reads for TCRdb. Of approximately 21,000 clones in the sample, approximately 20% were seen once. Sequencing was carried out using blood. Receptor source: a male donor with papillary thyroid cancer or a benign thyroid nodule (not recorded which). Some clones in this sample may be carry-over from other donors' samples. Each CDR3 is given with its conserved first and last residue. Each record gives: CDR3 length, D gene, V gene, J gene, clone size, CDR3 DNA, CDR3 protein. D genes are given only for firm matches. Clone size is not always given. Where it is, it says once, few, many or a class for expanded clones.

>15|.|TRBV4-1|TRBJ2-2|.
TGCGCCAGCAGCCTCCTGGGGGAGAGCTCCGGGGAGCTGTTTTTT
CASSLLGESSGELFF
>14|TRBD1|TRBV3-1|TRBJ2-7|many
TGTGCCAGCAGCCATAGACAGGGTTCCTACGAGCAGTACTTC
CASSHRQGSYEQYF
>16|TRBD1|TRBV5-4|TRBJ1-2|.
TGTGCCAGCAGCCCACTAGGGGCAGGGGGTAGCCGGAGCTACACCTTC
CASSPLGAGGSRSYTF
>14|TRBD1|TRBV25-1|TRBJ2-1|.
TGTGCCAGCAGTGTCGGGACAGATTACAATGAGCAGTTCTTC
CASSVGTDYNEQFF
>14|TRBD1|TRBV6-4|TRBJ1-6|large
TGTGCCAGCAGTGAGGGACAGGGGGCTTCACCCCTCCACTTT
CASSEGQGASPLHF
>15|.|TRBV30|TRBJ2-1|.
TGTGCCTGGAGTGTACGCGAGTGGGCAGGCAATGAGCAGTTCTTC
CAWSVREWAGNEQFF
>14|TRBD2|TRBV28|TRBJ2-1|many
TGTGCCAGCAGTCCACTAGCGGAGACGGATGAGCAGTTCTTC
CASSPLAETDEQFF
>16|TRBD1|TRBV14|TRBJ2-5|many
TGTGCCAGCAGCCAAAGGGGGACAGCTTTCCAAGAGACCCAGTACTTC
CASSQRGTAFQETQYF
>15|TRBD1|TRBV6-1|TRBJ2-7|.
TGTGCCAGCAGTCAAACAGGGGCTTCATCCTACGAGCAGTACTTC
CASSQTGASSYEQYF
>15|.|TRBV25-1|TRBJ1-1|few
TGTTCCAGCAGTGAATTAGGGGGACGAGACGCTGAAGCCTTCTTT
CSSSELGGRDAEAFF
>13|TRBD1|TRBV5-4|TRBJ1-4|.
TGTGCCAGCAGCTCTGACAGGGGCGAAAAACTGTTTTTT
CASSSDRGEKLFF
>12|.|TRBV29-1|TRBJ1-2|many
TGCAGCGGGACGCGGGGCGGCGATGGCTACACCTTC
CSGTRGGDGYTF
>15|.|TRBV5-1|TRBJ2-7|medium-sized
TGCGCCAGCAGCTCAGACCGGGACGGTGGTTACGAGCAGTACTTC
CASSSDRDGGYEQYF
>14|.|TRBV29-1|TRBJ1-4|many
TGCACAGCGTACGGAAAAGGGGGTGATGAAAAACTGTTTTTT
CTAYGKGGDEKLFF
>13|.|TRBV6-4|TRBJ2-3|many
TGTGCCAGCAGTGACGGGAGCACAGATACGCAGTATTTT
CASSDGSTDTQYF
>15|TRBD1|TRBV6-7|TRBJ2-7|many
TGTGCCAGCAGCGGAACGGGGACAGGACCCCTCGAGCAGTACTTC
CASSGTGTGPLEQYF
>10|.|TRBV6-1|TRBJ2-1|many
TGTGCCAGCGGACACAATGAGCAGTTCTTC
CASGHNEQFF
>14|.|TRBV5-4|TRBJ1-5|few
TGTGCCAGCAGCTTAGAGGGGTACAATCAGCCCCAGCATTTT
CASSLEGYNQPQHF
>15|.|TRBV27|TRBJ1-1|few
TGTGCCAGTCGCGGGTCCCAGGGTTGGTACACTGAAGCTTTCTTT
CASRGSQGWYTEAFF
>13|TRBD1|TRBV18|TRBJ1-1|many
TGTGCCAGCGGAGGACAGGCGAACACTGAAGCTTTCTTT
CASGGQANTEAFF
>12|.|TRBV18|TRBJ2-3|many
TGTGCCAGCTCACGGTTCACAGATACGCAGTATTTT
CASSRFTDTQYF
>13|.|TRBV12-3/TRBV12-4|TRBJ2-7|few
TGTGCCAGCAGGGACGGGAATAACGACGAGCAGTACTTC
CASRDGNNDEQYF
>14|.|TRBV28|TRBJ1-5|many
TGTGCCAGCAGTTTTAAGGGCAGACATCAGCCCCAGCATTTT
CASSFKGRHQPQHF
>15|.|TRBV7-3|TRBJ2-3|many
TGTGCCAGCTCCTTCGGGCAGGGGTACACAGATACGCAGTATTTT
CASSFGQGYTDTQYF
>15|TRBD1|TRBV7-2|TRBJ2-7|.
TGTGCCAGCAGCTTCCGGGACAGCCTCTCCTACGAGCAGTACTTC
CASSFRDSLSYEQYF
>13|.|TRBV6-4|TRBJ2-2|many
TGTGCCAGCAGTGGGACTAACACCGGGGAGCTGTTTTTT
CASSGTNTGELFF
>12|.|TRBV30|TRBJ1-1|many
TGTGCCTGGGGGACGGATTTCACTGAAGCTTTCTTT
CAWGTDFTEAFF
>15|.|TRBV7-2|TRBJ2-7|.
TGTGCCAGCAGCTTCCCCCCCGGGGTCTCCTACGAGCAGTACTTC
CASSFPPGVSYEQYF
>17|TRBD2|TRBV20-1|TRBJ2-3|many
TGCAGTGCTAGAGCTTCCAGGGCTAGCGGGAGCACAGATACGCAGTATTTT
CSARASRASGSTDTQYF
>15|TRBD1|TRBV3-1|TRBJ1-5|.
TGTGCCAGCAGCCAGACAGGGACGAGCAATCAGCCCCAGCATTTT
CASSQTGTSNQPQHF
>12|.|TRBV6-1|TRBJ2-7|few
TGTGCCAGCAGGGGTGGCTCCTACGAGCAGTACTTC
CASRGGSYEQYF
>12|.|TRBV6-1|TRBJ1-1|medium-sized
TGTGCCAGCGGTGGACGGGGAACTGAAGCTTTCTTT
CASGGRGTEAFF
>12|.|TRBV7-9|TRBJ1-5|many
TGTGCCAGCAGCGAGGACAATCAGCCCCAGCATTTT
CASSEDNQPQHF
>14|TRBD1|TRBV7-2|TRBJ2-1|.
TGTGCCAGCAGCCGGGACAGGGTTTCCAATGAGCAGTTCTTC
CASSRDRVSNEQFF
>16|.|TRBV20-1|TRBJ2-3|.
TGCAGTGCCCCCACGAGGCCCTTGGGGAGAACAGATACGCAGTATTTT
CSAPTRPLGRTDTQYF
>12|.|TRBV7-9|TRBJ1-1|many
TGTGCCAGCAGCCGCTCGGGCACTGAAGCTTTCTTT
CASSRSGTEAFF
>15|.|TRBV5-1|TRBJ2-3|.
TGCGCCAGCAGCGTACCACTATCTATCACAGATACGCAGTATTTT
CASSVPLSITDTQYF
>13|TRBD2|TRBV12-3/TRBV12-4|TRBJ2-1|many
TGTGCCAGCATCTGGAGCGGGGATAATGAGCAGTTCTTC
CASIWSGDNEQFF
>16|TRBD1|TRBV6-4|TRBJ1-6|many
TGTGCCAGCAGTGAACAGGGGTTCACGGATAATTCACCCCTCCACTTT
CASSEQGFTDNSPLHF
>14|TRBD1|TRBV5-1|TRBJ2-7|many
TGCGCCAGCAGCTCCGGACAGGGCTCCTACGAGCAGTACTTC
CASSSGQGSYEQYF
>14|TRBD1|TRBV11-2|TRBJ1-1|.
TGTGCCAGCAGCATGCAGGGGGTCAACACTGAAGCTTTCTTT
CASSMQGVNTEAFF
>15|.|TRBV28|TRBJ2-3|many
TGTGCCAGCAGTTTCTGGGTGGGGGACACAGATACGCAGTATTTT
CASSFWVGDTDTQYF
>20|TRBD2|TRBV13|TRBJ2-6|many
TGTGCCAGCAGCCGGACTAGCGGGACCAAGGAGGGGGCCGGGGCCAACGTCCTGACTTTC
CASSRTSGTKEGAGANVLTF